The rows below give T cell receptor beta chains drawn from one sample of a study of T cell responses to AZD1222 COVID-19 vaccine. Profiling relied on immunoSEQ multiplex PCR, and the TCRdb table lists in-frame clones only, not all of them. Among under 150,000 clones listed, over 75% were seen once. The sample here was peripheral blood, taken on day 0 of AZD1222 vaccination. These receptors originate from an adult in good health. CDR3s include the opening cysteine and the closing phenylalanine or tryptophan. The D gene is left open where the match is weak. Some rows mark clone size as missing; the rest say once, few, many or name a class of expanded clone.

CDR3 length	J gene	D gene	clone size	V gene	CDR3 DNA	CDR3 protein
13	TRBJ1-5	.	once	TRBV7-2	TGTGCCAGCAGCTTAGAGGGGAAACAGCCCCAGCATTTT	CASSLEGKQPQHF
13	TRBJ1-2	.	.	TRBV9	TGTGCCAGCAGCTCAGGACACGTAAATGGCTACACCTTC	CASSSGHVNGYTF
15	TRBJ1-6	.	.	TRBV27	TGTGCCAGCAGTCTACGACAGAGAAATAATTCACCCCTCCACTTT	CASSLRQRNNSPLHF
15	TRBJ2-2	TRBD2	.	TRBV25-1	TGTGCCAGCACGTCCGGGACTAGCGGGAGGGGGGAGCTGTTTTTT	CASTSGTSGRGELFF
11	TRBJ1-1	.	.	TRBV2	TGTGCCAGCAGCTTACAGGGTGCCGCTTTCTTT	CASSLQGAAFF
16	TRBJ2-2	TRBD2	.	TRBV7-6	TGTGCCAGCAGCTCTCGTCCTGAGCGGGAGGCCGGGGAGCTGTTTTTT	CASSSRPEREAGELFF
17	TRBJ2-2	TRBD2	.	TRBV5-1	TGCGCCAGCAGAGCCCCCAGATCATCGGGAGGGGCCGGGGAGCTGTTTTTT	CASRAPRSSGGAGELFF
13	TRBJ1-1	.	.	TRBV30	TGTGCCTGGAGTGTAATAGGAAACACTGAAGCTTTCTTT	CAWSVIGNTEAFF
15	TRBJ2-2	.	.	TRBV18	TGTGCCAGCTCACCAAGGCAGGGCAACACCGGGGAGCTGTTTTTT	CASSPRQGNTGELFF
14	TRBJ1-5	.	.	TRBV6-1	TGTGCCAGCTCCGAGTCCACAGATAATCAGCCCCAGCATTTT	CASSESTDNQPQHF
13	TRBJ1-4	.	.	TRBV2	TGTGCCAGCAGGAGGGGGGGCGATGAAAAACTGTTTTTT	CASRRGGDEKLFF
16	TRBJ2-2	.	.	TRBV7-2	TGTGCCAGCAGCCTTGGGACGGGTTCGAACACCGGGGAGCTGTTTTTT	CASSLGTGSNTGELFF
16	TRBJ2-1	TRBD2	.	TRBV5-1	TGCGCCAGCAGCTTGGAGTTCGCGGGAGGGAGAAATGAGCAGTTCTTC	CASSLEFAGGRNEQFF
13	TRBJ2-2	.	.	TRBV20-1	TGCAGTGCTAGTTCAGCTAATCCCGGGGAGCTGTTTTTT	CSASSANPGELFF
15	TRBJ2-7	.	.	TRBV3-1/TRBV3-2	TGTGCCAGCAGCCATCGGTCGCGGGTAAACTACGAGCAGTACTTC	CASSHRSRVNYEQYF
15	TRBJ2-1	TRBD2	.	TRBV9	TGTGCCAGCAGCGTAATCGGGAGGGCTAACAATGAGCAGTTCTTC	CASSVIGRANNEQFF
11	TRBJ2-1	.	.	TRBV7-9	TGTGCCAGCAGCTTGATGAATGAGCAGTTCTTC	CASSLMNEQFF
13	TRBJ2-1	TRBD2	.	TRBV29-1	TGCAGCGTTCTTCCTAGCGGACCAAATGAGCAGTTCTTC	CSVLPSGPNEQFF
15	TRBJ2-2	.	.	TRBV3-1/TRBV3-2	TGTGCCAGCAGCCTCCTCCCTTCTAGCGCCGGGGAGCTGTTTTTT	CASSLLPSSAGELFF
16	TRBJ2-1	TRBD2	once	TRBV14	TGTGCCAGCAGCCATAAGACTAGCGGGACCTACAATGAGCAGTTCTTC	CASSHKTSGTYNEQFF
16	TRBJ1-1	TRBD1	.	TRBV10-3	TGTGCCATCAGGGACAGGCGAATCATCGAGAACACTGAAGCTTTCTTT	CAIRDRRIIENTEAFF
12	TRBJ2-1	.	.	TRBV29-1	TGCAGCGTTGACTACCTCGGCAATGAGCAGTTCTTC	CSVDYLGNEQFF
15	TRBJ1-2	TRBD1	.	TRBV10-3	TGTGCCATCAGTGAAGGCAGGGGGGATAACTATGGCTACACCTTC	CAISEGRGDNYGYTF
19	TRBJ2-1	TRBD1	once	TRBV6-2/TRBV6-3	TGTGCCAGCAGTTACTCGAAGGGGGCGTATGGAGAAGATCACAATGAGCAGTTCTTC	CASSYSKGAYGEDHNEQFF
19	TRBJ2-3	TRBD2	.	TRBV6-2/TRBV6-3	TGTGCCAGCAGTTACCCCCGGGGGGTAACAGCGGGAGCTCCAGATACGCAGTATTTT	CASSYPRGVTAGAPDTQYF
14	TRBJ2-4	.	.	TRBV27	TGTGCCAGCAGGTCACTTATAGCCAAAAACATTCAGTACTTC	CASRSLIAKNIQYF
12	TRBJ1-2	.	.	TRBV5-6	TGTGCCAGCAGCTTGGTGGGCGGAGGCTACACCTTC	CASSLVGGGYTF
13	TRBJ2-3	TRBD1	.	TRBV2	TGTGCCAGCAGTCGACAGGGAATGGATACGCAGTATTTT	CASSRQGMDTQYF
17	TRBJ2-3	TRBD1	.	TRBV4-2	TGTGCCAGCAGCCAAGAGAGTTGGGCAGGGGGAACAGATACGCAGTATTTT	CASSQESWAGGTDTQYF
19	TRBJ2-6	.	.	TRBV4-1	TGCGCCAGCAGCCTTTTGGTGTGGGTGATTAGCTCTGGGGCCAACGTCCTGACTTTC	CASSLLVWVISSGANVLTF
13	TRBJ1-1	.	.	TRBV9	TGTGCCAGCAGCGTACAGACGAACACTGAAGCTTTCTTT	CASSVQTNTEAFF
15	TRBJ1-4	.	.	TRBV19	TGTGCCAGTAGGAAAACAGAGAAGGGTAATGAAAAACTGTTTTTT	CASRKTEKGNEKLFF
17	TRBJ2-5	TRBD2	.	TRBV18	TGTGCCAGCTCACCGGGCCTAGCGGGAGCGGGGCAAGAGACCCAGTACTTC	CASSPGLAGAGQETQYF
15	TRBJ2-2	.	.	TRBV5-6	TGTGCCAGCACCGAGGGGTTGTGGTCGACCGGGGAGCTGTTTTTT	CASTEGLWSTGELFF
13	TRBJ1-5	TRBD1	few	TRBV12-3/TRBV12-4	TGTGCCAGCGCCATGGGACAGGGTCAGCCCCAGCATTTT	CASAMGQGQPQHF
17	TRBJ2-5	TRBD2	.	TRBV30	TGTGCCTGGAGTGGGACTAGCGGGAGGGCCGGGGGAGAGACCCAGTACTTC	CAWSGTSGRAGGETQYF
19	TRBJ1-5	TRBD1	.	TRBV18	TGTGCCAGCTCACCATATGGCGCGGACAGGGACAATAGCAATCAGCCCCAGCATTTT	CASSPYGADRDNSNQPQHF
15	TRBJ2-1	.	once	TRBV27	TGTGCCAGCAGTTCGCCGGGTCGGGCCTACAATGAGCAGTTCTTC	CASSSPGRAYNEQFF
15	TRBJ1-5	.	.	TRBV3-1/TRBV3-2	TGTGCCAGCAGCCAAGGGCCGGGGGGCAATCAGCCCCAGCATTTT	CASSQGPGGNQPQHF
17	TRBJ2-3	.	.	TRBV13	TGTGCCAGCAGCTTAGGGGCGCGTCGGGAGAGCACAGATACGCAGTATTTT	CASSLGARRESTDTQYF
13	TRBJ1-2	.	once	TRBV5-4	TGTGCCAGCAGCTTCGGGGAGGACTATGGCTACACCTTC	CASSFGEDYGYTF
14	TRBJ1-4	.	.	TRBV6-5	TGTGCCAGCAGCCAGGCAGGGCCTAATGAAAAACTGTTTTTT	CASSQAGPNEKLFF